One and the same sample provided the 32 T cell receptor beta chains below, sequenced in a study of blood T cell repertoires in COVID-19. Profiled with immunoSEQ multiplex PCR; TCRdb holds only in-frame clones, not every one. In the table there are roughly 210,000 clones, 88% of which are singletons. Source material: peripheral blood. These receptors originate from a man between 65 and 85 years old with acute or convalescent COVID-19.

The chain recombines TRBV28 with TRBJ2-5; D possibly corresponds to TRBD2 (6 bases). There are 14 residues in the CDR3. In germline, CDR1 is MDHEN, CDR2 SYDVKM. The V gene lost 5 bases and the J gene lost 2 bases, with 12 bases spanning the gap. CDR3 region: CASSQGTFQETQYF. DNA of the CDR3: TGTGCCAGCAGTCAAGGGACTTTTCAAGAGACCCAGTACTTC.

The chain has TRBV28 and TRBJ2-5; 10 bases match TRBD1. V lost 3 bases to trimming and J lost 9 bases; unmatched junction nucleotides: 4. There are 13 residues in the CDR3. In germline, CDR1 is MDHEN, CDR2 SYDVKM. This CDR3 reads CASSFLDRGAQYF. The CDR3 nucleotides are TGTGCCAGCAGTTTCCTGGACAGGGGGGCCCAGTACTTC. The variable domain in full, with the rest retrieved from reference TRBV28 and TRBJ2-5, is DVKVTQSSRYLVKRTGEKVFLECVQDMDHENMFWYRQDPGLGLRLIYFSYDVKMKEKGDIPEGYSVSREKKERFSLILESASTNQTSMYLCASSFLDRGAQYFGPGTRLLVL.

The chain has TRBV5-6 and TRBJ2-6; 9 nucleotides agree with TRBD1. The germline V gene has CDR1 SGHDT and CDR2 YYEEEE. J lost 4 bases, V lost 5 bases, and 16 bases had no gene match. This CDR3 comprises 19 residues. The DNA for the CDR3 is TGTGCCAGCAGTTTTTATTCCGGGACAGGGACGTACGGGGCCAACGTCCTGACTTTC. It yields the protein CASSFYSGTGTYGANVLTF.

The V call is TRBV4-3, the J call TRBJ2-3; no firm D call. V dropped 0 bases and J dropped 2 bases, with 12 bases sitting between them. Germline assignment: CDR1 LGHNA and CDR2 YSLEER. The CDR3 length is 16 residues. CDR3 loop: CASSQDLAVPTDTQYF. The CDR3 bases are TGCGCCAGCAGCCAAGATTTGGCGGTGCCCACAGATACGCAGTATTTT.

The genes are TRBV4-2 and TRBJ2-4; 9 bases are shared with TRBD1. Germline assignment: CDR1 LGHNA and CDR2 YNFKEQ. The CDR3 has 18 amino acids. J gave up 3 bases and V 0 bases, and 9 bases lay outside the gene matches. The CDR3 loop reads CASSQDLGTGIGKNIQYF. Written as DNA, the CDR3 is TGTGCCAGCAGCCAAGATCTTGGGACAGGGATTGGCAAAAACATTCAGTACTTC.

CDR3 loop: CASSEALGLAGGSSYNEQFF. DNA for the CDR3: TGTGCCAGCAGTGAAGCGCTGGGACTAGCGGGAGGAAGCTCCTACAATGAGCAGTTCTTC. The V gene is TRBV2, the J gene TRBJ2-1; 15 nucleotides agree with TRBD2. Germline V gene sequence: CDR1 SNHLY, CDR2 FYNNEI. Unmatched junction bases numbered 6, after V lost 0 bases and J lost 0 bases. The CDR3 has 20 amino acids.

The CDR3 is CASSRGQDANTIYF. The CDR3 bases are TGCGCCAGCAGCCGCGGACAGGACGCTAACACCATATATTTT. The chain combines TRBV5-1 with TRBJ1-3, with TRBD1 identical over 7 bases. The V segment lost 4 bases and the J segment 7 bases; nucleotides outside the gene matches: 8. There are 14 residues in the CDR3. Germline V gives CDR1 SGHRS, CDR2 YFSETQ.

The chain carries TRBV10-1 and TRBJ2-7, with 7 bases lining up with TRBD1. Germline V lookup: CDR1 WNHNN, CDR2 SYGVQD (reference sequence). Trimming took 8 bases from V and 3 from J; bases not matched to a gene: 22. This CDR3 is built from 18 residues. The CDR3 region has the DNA TGCGCCAGCTGCCCACAGGGGTTAAACAGAGGGTGGTACTACGAGCAGTACTTC. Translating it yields CASCPQGLNRGWYYEQYF.

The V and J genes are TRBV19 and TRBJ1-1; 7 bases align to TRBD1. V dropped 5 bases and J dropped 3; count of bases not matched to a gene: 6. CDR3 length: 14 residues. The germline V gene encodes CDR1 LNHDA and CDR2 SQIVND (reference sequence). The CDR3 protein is CASSSRQGHTEAFF. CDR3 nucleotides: TGTGCCAGTAGTTCGAGACAGGGACACACTGAAGCTTTCTTT. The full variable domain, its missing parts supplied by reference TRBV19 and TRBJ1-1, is DGGITQSPKYLFRKEGQNVTLSCEQNLNHDAMYWYRQDPGQGLRLIYYSQIVNDFQKGDIAEGYSVSREKKESFPLTVTSAQKNPTAFYLCASSSRQGHTEAFFGQGTRLTVV.

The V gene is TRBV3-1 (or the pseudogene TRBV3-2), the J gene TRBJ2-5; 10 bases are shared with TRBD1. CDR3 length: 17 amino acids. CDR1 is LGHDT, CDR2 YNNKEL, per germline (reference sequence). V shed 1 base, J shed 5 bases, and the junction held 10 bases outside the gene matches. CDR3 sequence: CASSQGFRDRGWETQYF. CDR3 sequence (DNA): TGTGCCAGCAGCCAAGGATTCCGGGACAGGGGTTGGGAGACCCAGTACTTC.

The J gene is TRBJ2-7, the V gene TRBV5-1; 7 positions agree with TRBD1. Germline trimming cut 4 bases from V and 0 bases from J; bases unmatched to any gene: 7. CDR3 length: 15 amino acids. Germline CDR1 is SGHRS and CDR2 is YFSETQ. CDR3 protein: CASSPGGTGSYEQYF. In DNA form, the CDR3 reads TGCGCCAGCAGCCCAGGGGGTACCGGCTCCTACGAGCAGTACTTC.

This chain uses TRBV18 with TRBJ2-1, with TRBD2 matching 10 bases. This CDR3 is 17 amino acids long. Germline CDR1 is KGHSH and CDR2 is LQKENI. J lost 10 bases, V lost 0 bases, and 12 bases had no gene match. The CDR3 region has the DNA TGTGCCAGCTCACCACCGGGTGCTAGCGGGAGTGTCGGGGAGCAGTTCTTC. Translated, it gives CASSPPGASGSVGEQFF.

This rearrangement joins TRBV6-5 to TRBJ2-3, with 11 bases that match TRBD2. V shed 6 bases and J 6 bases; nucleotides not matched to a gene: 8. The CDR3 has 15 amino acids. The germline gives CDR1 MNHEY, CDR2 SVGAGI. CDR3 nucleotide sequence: TGTGCCAGCAGCATAGCGGGAGGGGGTACTGATACGCAGTATTTT. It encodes CASSIAGGGTDTQYF.

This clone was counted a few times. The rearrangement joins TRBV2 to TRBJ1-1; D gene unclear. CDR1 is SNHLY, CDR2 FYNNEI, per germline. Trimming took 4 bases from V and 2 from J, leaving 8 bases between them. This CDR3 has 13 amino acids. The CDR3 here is CASSGRSNTEAFF. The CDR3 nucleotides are TGTGCCAGCAGTGGGCGGTCCAACACTGAAGCTTTCTTT.

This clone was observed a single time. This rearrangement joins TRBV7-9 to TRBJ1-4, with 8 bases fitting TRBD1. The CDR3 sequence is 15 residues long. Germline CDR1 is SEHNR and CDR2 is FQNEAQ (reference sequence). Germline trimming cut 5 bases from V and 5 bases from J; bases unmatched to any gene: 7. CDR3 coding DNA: TGTGCCAGCAGCCAACCTGGACAGGGAAATGAAAAACTGTTTTTT. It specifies CASSQPGQGNEKLFF.

This CDR3 reads CASSILGGRNTGELFF. As DNA, the CDR3 is TGTGCCAGTAGTATCCTAGGGGGCAGGAACACCGGGGAGCTGTTTTTT. V and J are TRBV19 and TRBJ2-2, with 7 bases identical to TRBD1. V lost 3 bases, J lost 1 base, and 5 bases stayed unmatched. The CDR3 is 16 amino acids. Germline V gene data show CDR1 as LNHDA and CDR2 as SQIVND (reference sequence).

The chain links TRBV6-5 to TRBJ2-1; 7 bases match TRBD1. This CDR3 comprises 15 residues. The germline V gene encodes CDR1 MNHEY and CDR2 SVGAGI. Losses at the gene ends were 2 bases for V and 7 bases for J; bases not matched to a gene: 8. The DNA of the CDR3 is TGTGCCAGCAGTTACGGACAGGTTCCATTAAATGAGCAGTTCTTC. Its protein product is CASSYGQVPLNEQFF.

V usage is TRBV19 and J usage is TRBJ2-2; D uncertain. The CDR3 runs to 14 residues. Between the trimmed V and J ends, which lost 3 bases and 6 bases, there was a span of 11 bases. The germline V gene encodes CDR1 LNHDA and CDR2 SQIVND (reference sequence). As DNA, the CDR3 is TGTGCCAGTAGTATTGGGTACAGTGCCGGGGAGCTGTTTTTT. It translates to CASSIGYSAGELFF.

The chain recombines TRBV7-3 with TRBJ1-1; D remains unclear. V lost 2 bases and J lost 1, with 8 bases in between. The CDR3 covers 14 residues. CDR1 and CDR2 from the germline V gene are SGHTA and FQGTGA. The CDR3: CASSLGLKNTEAFF. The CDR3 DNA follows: TGTGCCAGCAGCTTAGGGCTTAAGAACACTGAAGCTTTCTTT.

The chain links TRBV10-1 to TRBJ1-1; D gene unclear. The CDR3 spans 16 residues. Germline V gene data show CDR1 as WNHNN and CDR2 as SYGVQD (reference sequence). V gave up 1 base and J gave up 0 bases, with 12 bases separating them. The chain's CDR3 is CASSEWRMLMNTEAFF. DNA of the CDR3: TGCGCCAGCAGTGAGTGGCGGATGTTAATGAACACTGAAGCTTTCTTT.

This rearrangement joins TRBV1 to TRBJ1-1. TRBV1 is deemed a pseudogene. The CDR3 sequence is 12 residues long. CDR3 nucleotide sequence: TGCACCAGCAGCCAACGTTACACTGAAGCTTTCTTT. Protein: CTSSQRYTEAFF.

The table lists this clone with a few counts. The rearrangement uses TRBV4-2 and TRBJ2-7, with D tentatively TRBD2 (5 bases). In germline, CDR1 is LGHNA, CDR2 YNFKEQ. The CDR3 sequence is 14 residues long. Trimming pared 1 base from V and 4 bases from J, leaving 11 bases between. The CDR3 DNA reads TGTGCCAGCAGCCAAGGGGTTAGCGAATACGAGCAGTACTTC. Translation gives CASSQGVSEYEQYF.

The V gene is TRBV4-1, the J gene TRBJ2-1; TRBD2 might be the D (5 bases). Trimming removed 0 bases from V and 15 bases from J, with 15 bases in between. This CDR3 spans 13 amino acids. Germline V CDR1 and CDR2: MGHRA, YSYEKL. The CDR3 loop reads CASSQDPIGKPFF. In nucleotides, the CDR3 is TGCGCCAGCAGCCAAGACCCTATCGGGAAGCCGTTCTTC.

This CDR3 reads CASSQEGGVLGYTF. CDR3 sequence (DNA): TGCGCCAGCAGCCAAGAGGGTGGAGTCTTAGGCTACACCTTC. The V call is TRBV4-3, the J call TRBJ1-2, with D uncertain. The germline CDR1 and CDR2 sequences are LGHNA and YSLEER. V was pared by 0 bases and J by 8 bases, with 13 bases between. The CDR3 runs to 14 residues.

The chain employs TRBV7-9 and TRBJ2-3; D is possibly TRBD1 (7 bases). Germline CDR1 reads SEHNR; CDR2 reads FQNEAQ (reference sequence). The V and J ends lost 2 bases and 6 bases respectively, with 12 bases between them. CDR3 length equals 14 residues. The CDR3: CASSLQSGGDTQYF. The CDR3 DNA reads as TGTGCCAGCAGCTTACAATCAGGGGGGGATACGCAGTATTTT.

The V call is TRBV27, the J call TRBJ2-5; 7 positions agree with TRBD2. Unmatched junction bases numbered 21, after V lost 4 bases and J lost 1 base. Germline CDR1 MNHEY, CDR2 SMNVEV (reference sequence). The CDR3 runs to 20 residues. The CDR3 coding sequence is TGTGCCAGCAGTTACCGCCCTCAGGTTTGGGCTAGCGGAAGCCAAGAGACCCAGTACTTC. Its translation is CASSYRPQVWASGSQETQYF.

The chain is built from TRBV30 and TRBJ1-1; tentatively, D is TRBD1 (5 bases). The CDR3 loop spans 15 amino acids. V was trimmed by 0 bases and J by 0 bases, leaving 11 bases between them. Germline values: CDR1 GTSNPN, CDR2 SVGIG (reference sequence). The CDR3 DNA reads TGTGCCTGGAGTGTACCAGGGCAGATGAACACTGAAGCTTTCTTT. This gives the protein CAWSVPGQMNTEAFF.

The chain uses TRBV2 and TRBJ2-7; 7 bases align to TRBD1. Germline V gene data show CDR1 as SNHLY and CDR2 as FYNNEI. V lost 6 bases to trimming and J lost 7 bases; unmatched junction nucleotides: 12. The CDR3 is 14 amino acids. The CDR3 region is CASRSGTEVGEQYF. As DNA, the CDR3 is TGTGCCAGCAGATCCGGGACAGAAGTCGGGGAGCAGTACTTC.

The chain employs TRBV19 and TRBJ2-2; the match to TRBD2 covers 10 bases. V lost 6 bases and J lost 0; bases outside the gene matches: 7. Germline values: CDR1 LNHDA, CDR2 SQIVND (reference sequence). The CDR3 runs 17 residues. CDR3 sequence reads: CASRETSGVANTGELFF. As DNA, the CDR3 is TGTGCCAGTAGGGAAACTAGCGGGGTTGCGAACACCGGGGAGCTGTTTTTT. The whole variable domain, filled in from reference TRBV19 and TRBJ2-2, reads DGGITQSPKYLFRKEGQNVTLSCEQNLNHDAMYWYRQDPGQGLRLIYYSQIVNDFQKGDIAEGYSVSREKKESFPLTVTSAQKNPTAFYLCASRETSGVANTGELFFGEGSRLTVL.

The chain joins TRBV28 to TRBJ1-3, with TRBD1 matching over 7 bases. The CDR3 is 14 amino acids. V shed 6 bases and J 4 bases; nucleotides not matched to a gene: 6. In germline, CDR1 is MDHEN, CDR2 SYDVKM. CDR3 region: CASSQDRRGNTIYF. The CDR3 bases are TGTGCCAGCAGCCAGGACAGGAGAGGAAACACCATATATTTT.

The CDR3 nucleotides are TGTGCCAGCAGCGTAGGACCCGGGACTAGCGGGAGTTTGGGTGAGCAGTTCTTC. Its protein is CASSVGPGTSGSLGEQFF. The chain couples TRBV9 to TRBJ2-1; 14 bases are a match to TRBD2. After removal of 0 bases from V and 9 bases from J, the junction contained 11 bases not matched to a gene. Germline loops: CDR1 SGDLS, CDR2 YYNGEE. The CDR3 has 18 residues.

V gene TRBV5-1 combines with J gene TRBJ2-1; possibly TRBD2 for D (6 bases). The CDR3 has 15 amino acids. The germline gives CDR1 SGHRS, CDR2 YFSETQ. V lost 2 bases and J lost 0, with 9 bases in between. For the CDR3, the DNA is TGCGCCAGCAGCTTAGCGGGCAGCTCCTACAATGAGCAGTTCTTC. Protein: CASSLAGSSYNEQFF.